This T cell receptor (beta chain) was obtained from a study of blood T cell repertoires in COVID-19 (dated by TCRdb to the early 2020s). At the level of the whole study: The collaborator samples originated in the United States, Italy and Spain and spanned the acute and convalescent phases of COVID-19. The prospective study material was composed of cDNA or gDNA derived from T cells, B-cell-depleted T cells, or PBMCs. Deeply sampled blood TCRbeta repertoires from subjects exposed to, actively infected with, or recovered from COVID-19 were included in the dataset. The repertoires were released in a freely available public database intended as a resource for research on the immune response to SARS-CoV-2. The samples were drawn from the first 160 participants of the ongoing ImmuneRACE study and from over 950 subjects provided by 6 global collaborators. The sample metadata nearly always contained a de-identified subject ID, COVID-19 status, age in years and sex. Where HLA class I and class II types were available, the types were taken from metadata supplied by the sample provider, not from assay-based typing.

The CDR1 and CDR2 encoded by the germline V gene are KGHDR and SFDVKD. V is pared back by 4 bases and J by 5 bases, with 16 bases lying between the germline termini. Including cysteine and phenylalanine, the CDR3 has 15 amino acids. Only CDR3 DNA remains: 45 bases, in frame from the first base. A remark on this clone: No cognate antigen has been identified for it. It has no much larger one-base neighbor in the sample; base qualities were not kept.

TCRbeta CDR3 regions were amplified from genomic DNA by means of the immunoSEQ Assay, a bias-controlled multiplex PCR. In the original analysis: The number of nucleated cells in each sample was estimated by amplification of reference gene primers within the assay. To quantify the absolute abundance of each unique TCRbeta CDR3 rearrangement, sequence reads were collapsed and filtered. For each sample, productive Simpson clonality was calculated by taking the square root of Simpson's diversity index across productive rearrangements. This immuneACCESS table, as held by TCRdb, lists in-frame sequences with V and J called but not all clones. Of the missing ones, under half trace to an unresolved V gene in checked studies; the others have no known cause. Clonal size and the V and J genes are those of that table, whereas D and trimming came from the DNA. The table for this sample lists 15,000 to 20,000 clones; approximately 86% of them were counted only once. The ten biggest clones cover around 2.8% of the sample.

Whole blood was collected in K2EDTA tubes by collaborating institutions according to the institutions' own protocols. Collaborator samples were shipped for TCRbeta analysis as frozen whole blood, isolated PBMCs, or DNA extracted from either sample type. The investigation overall reported the following: The quantity of clinical and demographic metadata differed by source and by participant and was supplied without curation.

The sequenced material came from peripheral blood. The sequence joins TRBV24-1 to TRBJ2-5, with TRBD2 perhaps the D gene, on 7 matching bases. The receptor comes from a human donor in a cohort sampled during active COVID-19. The nucleotides are TGTGCCACCAGTGAAGGGGGGGCTGGAGGGGAGACCCAGTACTTC. Its translation is CATSEGGAGGETQYF.